Sequencing of this TCR beta chain was carried out in a study of T-cell memory formation after mild COVID-19. TCRdb used MiXCR to reprocess the 5' RACE reads, holding one entry per CDR3 protein. The sample contains about 400,000 distinct CDR3 sequences, 23% of which appear only once. This clonotype was seen more than once but under ten times. The sequencing sample was made of PBMCs or a T cell subset sorted from them (not recorded which). This TCR derives from an adult woman who had mild COVID-19 (a few samples of this study predate the infection). Cell type and time point are not known.

The CDR3 nucleotides read TGCGCCAGCAGCTTGGATGTGACAGGTTACGAGCAGTACTTC. The encoded protein is CASSLDVTGYEQYF. V and J are TRBV5-1 and TRBJ2-7, with a weak D call TRBD1 (6 bases). The CDR3 contains 14 residues. Germline CDR1 is SGHRS and CDR2 is YFSETQ. V lost 0 bases, J lost 4 bases, and 11 bases lay in between. Full variable domain (missing parts from reference TRBV5-1 and TRBJ2-7): KAGVTQTPRYLIKTRGQQVTLSCSPISGHRSVSWYQQTPGQGLQFLFEYFSETQRNKGNFPGRFSGRQFSNSRSEMNVSTLELGDSALYLCASSLDVTGYEQYFGPGTRLTVT.